Listed below are T cell receptor beta chains from one sample, sequenced in a study of sequential checkpoint blockade in melanoma. TCRdb keeps only in-frame clones here, not all; method: immunoSEQ multiplex PCR. This sample has more than 30,000 clones, with roughly 90% found just once. The sequenced sample was CD8+ T cells sorted from blood (inferred from file names), obtained from a patient given nivolumab and ipilimumab in sequence. Receptors originate from a human donor with melanoma. Both conserved end residues are trimmed from each CDR3. Each record gives: J gene, V gene, CDR3 protein.

TRBJ2-7 | TRBV27 | ASSFSGSSYEQY
TRBJ1-2 | TRBV21-1 | ASSKVGDRGPGYT
TRBJ2-7 | TRBV27 | ASSSLQGQGASEQY
TRBJ2-7 | TRBV10-3 | AITGGTYEQY
TRBJ2-7 | TRBV27 | ASSGQGYEQY
TRBJ2-2 | TRBV7-9 | ASSLQTGWAGELF
TRBJ2-7 | TRBV5-1 | ASSLFRTGDEQY
TRBJ2-7 | TRBV4-1 | ASSHSHPSPYEQY
TRBJ2-3 | TRBV6-5 | ASSYSEEQPTDTQY
TRBJ1-2 | TRBV4-1 | ASSLTGYGYT
TRBJ2-7 | TRBV6-1 | AGATGARYEQY
TRBJ2-3 | TRBV5-1 | ASSFRGARTDTQY
TRBJ1-3 | TRBV9 | ASSVGRGGSGNTIY
TRBJ2-2 | TRBV5-4 | ASSLTSGELF
TRBJ2-2 | TRBV6-4 | ASSKSGSSAGELF